These T cell receptor beta chains were read from a single sample in a study of blood T cells in healthy people across ages. TCRdb used MiXCR to reprocess the 5' RACE reads, holding one entry per CDR3 protein. The sample includes some 370,000 distinct CDR3 sequences, roughly half of them seen just once. Sequencing was carried out using blood. These receptors all stem from a man in his sixties in good health. CDR3s include the opening cysteine and the closing phenylalanine or tryptophan.

>TRBJ2-1|TRBV7-2
CVSSSWRGDNEQFF
>-|TRBV5-1
CASSALEITYEQYF
>TRBJ2-7|TRBV6-2/TRBV6-3
CASSYQAGAPGSSYEQYF
>TRBJ2-4|TRBV6-6
CASSYGGAKNIQYF
>TRBJ2-5|TRBV13
CASSLGLAGVSETQYF
>TRBJ1-1|TRBV20-1
CSARLGRGDTEAFF
>TRBJ2-5|TRBV15
CATSRDLGGAGRTQYF
>TRBJ2-1|TRBV21-1
CASSKGKTSGRVGNEQFF
>TRBJ2-7|TRBV20-1
CSGSGRARAYSYEQYF
>TRBJ2-1|TRBV14
CASTKGGRALYNEQFF
>TRBJ2-7|TRBV20-1
CSAREGTTFYEQYF
>TRBJ2-3|TRBV20-1
CSARRTSGITDTQYF
>TRBJ2-7|TRBV25-1
CASGGALFLGEQYF
>TRBJ2-5|TRBV6-2/TRBV6-3
CASSPSGTGKNEQYF
>TRBJ2-1|TRBV10-2
CASGDRGGPNNEQFF
>TRBJ1-2|TRBV20-1
CSARARGTGGGYTF
>TRBJ2-7|TRBV10-2
CASSEQGIHEQYF
>TRBJ2-1|TRBV18
CASSPRSGGAPNEQFF
>TRBJ2-3|TRBV6-4
CASSDSSGGSTDTQYF
>TRBJ2-3|TRBV3-1
CASSQEEASWADTQYF
>TRBJ2-7|TRBV29-1
CSVSGGAYEQYF
>TRBJ2-5|TRBV5-1
CASSGGRSYQETQYF
>TRBJ2-7|TRBV9
CAMSGKGGKNLSYEQYF
>TRBJ2-5|TRBV7-2
CASSLAFSGGDSRQYF
>TRBJ2-2|TRBV7-2
CASSATSGNIGELFF
>TRBJ2-6|TRBV20-1
CSAFGPVGANVLTF
>TRBJ1-2|TRBV27
CASSLNRNFGYIF
>TRBJ2-3|TRBV20-1
CSAQRLDTDTQYF
>TRBJ2-7|TRBV4-3
CASSQDGGGLGSYEQYF
>TRBJ2-3|TRBV7-2
CASSLKGGTGTQYF
>TRBJ2-5|TRBV6-1
CASSANGLQETQYF
>TRBJ1-2|TRBV2
CASSEDRGPKGYTF
>TRBJ2-7|TRBV15
CATSSTGISSGGSYEQYF
>TRBJ1-5|TRBV20-1
CSARKQPNSNQPQHF
>TRBJ1-2|TRBV20-1
CSARGDSGGYGYTF